This TCR beta chain is from a study of post-analysis software for immune sequencing data (dated by TCRdb to the mid-2010s). With regard to the full study: Disease courses on record covered relapsing-remitting, secondary progressive and progressive-relapsing multiple sclerosis, though some patients had no subtype annotation. The patient repertoires were compared against around 11 previously published healthy control repertoires obtained from donors aged roughly 6 to 28 years. A subset of samples was prepared in parallel using single-end sample barcoding, then pooled and co-amplified after Illumina adapter ligation.

About this clonotype: There is no known antigen for this receptor. No much larger clone exists at a distance of one base, and base qualities are not known.

TCR beta repertoires were profiled from peripheral blood of roughly 13 young patients with multiple sclerosis to demonstrate the VDJtools post-analysis software. The multiple sclerosis patients were children and adolescents ranging in age from roughly 6 to 16 years. The paper as a whole reports these results and caveats: The multiple sclerosis patient group was slightly younger than the control group. Patients showed significantly higher frequencies than controls for about five TRBV segments, among them TRBV5-6, TRBV5-1 and TRBV20-1. Normalized Chao1 diversity was significantly lower in multiple sclerosis patients than controls, suggesting substantial peripheral T-cell clonal expansion. Direct clustering with F measure revealed strong co-clustering of samples prepared in the same batch, which led to a batch-effect correction.

V is shortened by 8 bases, J by 5 bases, and the region joining them spans 3 bases. The CDR3 sequence holds 10 residues, the cysteine and phenylalanine included. CDR3 DNA is the only sequence kept; it has 30 bases, read in frame from the first base. The library was generated by PCR. The sequencing machine was an Illumina HiSeq 2500. To reduce PCR and sequencing biases, unique molecular identifiers were incorporated into the TCR beta cDNA libraries. Some 500,000 cDNA molecules were obtained for every 1 to 10 million input T cells, so each molecule roughly corresponded to one T cell. The same protocol used for the earlier healthy control dataset was applied to prepare and sequence the patient libraries. Samples belonging to the same batch were prepared together, multiplexed and sequenced on a shared HiSeq lane. The original methods were these. Raw barcoded reads were processed with MIGEC, and single-read molecular identifier groups were discarded before consensus assembly and CDR3 extraction. Clonotype tables were post-analysed with VDJtools, and diversity was normalized by down-sampling all datasets to the smallest sample size. In repertoire overlap clustering, CDR3 amino acid sequences, but not nucleotide sequences, were matched to correct batch-related cross-sample contamination. TCRdb's own reprocessing of the public reads used fastp at Q25 and MiXCR and kept productive beta chains. Entries that share a CDR3 protein sequence are merged under the most common genes and DNA. The V and J calls shown here were made by TCRdb, not taken from the authors' results. The sample includes 380,000 or so distinct CDR3 sequences, with around a third observed a single time. The ten most abundant clones make up about an eighth of the sample.

The material sequenced was blood. This clonotype was obtained from a girl between 5 and 17 years old with multiple sclerosis. The chain joins TRBV12-3 or TRBV12-4 to TRBJ1-4; the D gene is not confidently resolved. In nucleotides, the sequence is TGTGCCAGCGGGAATGAAAAACTGTTTTTT. The resulting protein is CASGNEKLFF.